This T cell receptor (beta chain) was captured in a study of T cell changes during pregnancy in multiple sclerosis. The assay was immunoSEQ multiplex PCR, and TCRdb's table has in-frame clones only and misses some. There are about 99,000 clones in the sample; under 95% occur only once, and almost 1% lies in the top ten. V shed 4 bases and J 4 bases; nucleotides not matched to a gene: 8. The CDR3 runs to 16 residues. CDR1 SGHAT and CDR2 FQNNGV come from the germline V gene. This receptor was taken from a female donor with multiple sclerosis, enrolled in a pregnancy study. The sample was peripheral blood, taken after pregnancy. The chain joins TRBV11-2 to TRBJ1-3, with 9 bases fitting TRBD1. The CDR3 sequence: CASSSGQGLSGNTIYF. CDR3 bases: TGTGCCAGCAGCTCGGGACAGGGCCTTTCAGGAAACACCATATATTTT.